Listed below are T cell receptor beta chains from one sample, sequenced in a study of cytomegalovirus exposure and HLA in healthy donors. Clones were read by immunoSEQ multiplex PCR, and TCRdb kept only the in-frame ones, dropping some. Of 100,000 to 150,000 clones in the sample, 65% to 80% were seen once. Material: PBMCs. The receptors were gathered from a man younger than 40 in good health and CMV-seronegative. Both conserved end residues are part of each CDR3. The order of the fields is J gene, D gene, clone size, CDR3 length, V gene, CDR3 protein, CDR3 DNA. D genes are given only for firm matches. Only some rows state a clone size, as once, few, many or a class for expanded clones.

TRBJ2-5,TRBD1,-,15,TRBV7-2,CASNHRGRGQETQYF,TGTGCCAGCAACCACAGGGGGCGAGGGCAAGAGACCCAGTACTTC
TRBJ1-5,TRBD1,-,16,TRBV25-1,CASSESGQGLNQPQHF,TGTGCCAGCAGTGAATCGGGACAGGGGCTAAATCAGCCCCAGCATTTT
TRBJ2-3,-,-,16,TRBV9,CASSVTGRGLTDTQYF,TGTGCCAGCAGCGTAACGGGCAGGGGTTTGACAGATACGCAGTATTTT
TRBJ1-1,TRBD1,-,11,TRBV7-2,CASSLRQGAFF,TGTGCCAGCAGCCTGCGACAGGGGGCTTTCTTT
TRBJ2-5,TRBD1,few,14,TRBV5-1,CASSTDRAEETQYF,TGCGCCAGCAGCACCGACAGGGCTGAAGAGACCCAGTACTTC
TRBJ2-7,-,-,15,TRBV4-3,CASSRGMGDVYEQYF,TGCGCCAGCAGTAGGGGGATGGGAGATGTTTACGAGCAGTACTTC
TRBJ1-1,TRBD1,-,15,TRBV28,CASSEQGALNTEAFF,TGTGCCAGCAGTGAACAGGGGGCTCTGAACACTGAAGCTTTCTTT
TRBJ1-3,TRBD1,-,19,TRBV13,CASSRRGGQGRFSGNTIYF,TGTGCCAGCAGCCGGAGAGGGGGACAGGGGCGATTCTCTGGAAACACCATATATTTT
TRBJ2-5,TRBD1,-,12,TRBV29-1,CSVDRDPETQYF,TGCAGCGTGGACAGGGACCCAGAGACCCAGTACTTC
TRBJ1-1,-,-,17,TRBV18,CASSPSGQAMMNTEAFF,TGTGCCAGCTCACCATCCGGCCAGGCCATGATGAACACTGAAGCTTTCTTT
TRBJ2-3,TRBD2,-,15,TRBV29-1,CSATGSGGATDTQYF,TGCAGCGCAACGGGTAGCGGGGGGGCAACAGATACGCAGTATTTT
TRBJ1-2,TRBD1,-,15,TRBV6-6,CASSPDPTGAHGYTF,TGTGCCAGCAGTCCAGACCCGACAGGGGCCCATGGCTACACCTTC
TRBJ1-1,-,-,16,TRBV18,CASSPARAGVNTEAFF,TGTGCCAGCTCACCAGCAAGGGCAGGGGTAAACACTGAAGCTTTCTTT
TRBJ1-3,-,-,15,TRBV4-1,CASSQGPAGANTIYF,TGCGCCAGCAGCCAAGGCCCGGCAGGGGCAAACACCATATATTTT
TRBJ1-1,-,-,16,TRBV6-5,CASSYFVGRRDTEAFF,TGTGCCAGCAGTTACTTCGTGGGCCGACGCGACACTGAAGCTTTCTTT
TRBJ2-7,TRBD1,-,16,TRBV6-6,CASSPGSGTGPYEQYF,TGTGCCAGCTCACCCGGTTCGGGGACAGGGCCCTACGAGCAGTACTTC
TRBJ2-1,-,few,11,TRBV19,CASSSRNEQFF,TGTGCCAGTAGTTCCAGAAATGAGCAGTTCTTC
TRBJ2-7,-,-,14,TRBV19,CASSRGPPGYEQYF,TGTGCCAGTAGTAGGGGGCCACCGGGATACGAGCAGTACTTC
TRBJ2-7,TRBD2,-,17,TRBV4-1,CASSQDLSGDYSYEQYF,TGCGCCAGCAGCCAAGATCTCAGCGGGGACTATTCCTACGAGCAGTACTTC
TRBJ2-7,-,-,15,TRBV28,CASSLWRGGGYEQYF,TGTGCCAGCAGTCTTTGGAGGGGTGGTGGCTACGAGCAGTACTTC
TRBJ1-2,TRBD1,-,13,TRBV5-4,CASSFDRGSGYTF,TGTGCCAGCAGCTTCGACAGGGGGAGCGGCTACACCTTC
TRBJ2-6,-,few,14,TRBV6-5,CASSLSSGANVLTF,TGTGCCAGCAGTCTTAGCTCTGGGGCCAACGTCCTGACTTTC
TRBJ2-7,-,-,15,TRBV11-2,CASSLVGRIPREQYF,TGTGCCAGCAGCTTAGTAGGCAGAATCCCCAGGGAGCAGTACTTC
TRBJ2-5,TRBD2,-,16,TRBV28,CASSLGTSGSQETQYF,TGTGCCAGCAGTTTAGGCACTAGCGGAAGTCAAGAGACCCAGTACTTC
TRBJ2-3,TRBD2,-,17,TRBV11-2,CASSLSGGGSRTDTQYF,TGTGCCAGCAGCTTATCCGGCGGGGGGTCCCGCACAGATACGCAGTATTTT
TRBJ2-5,-,-,11,TRBV2,CASTSLGAQYF,TGTGCCAGCACCAGCCTAGGGGCCCAGTACTTC
TRBJ1-3,-,-,13,TRBV30,CAWGGQTGNTIYF,TGTGCCTGGGGCGGACAGACTGGAAACACCATATATTTT
TRBJ2-7,TRBD1,-,15,TRBV19,CASSIGDRSSYEQYF,TGTGCCAGTAGTATAGGGGACAGAAGTTCCTACGAGCAGTACTTC
TRBJ2-3,TRBD2,-,16,TRBV30,CACSGLAGGRTDTQYF,TGTGCCTGCTCGGGACTAGCGGGAGGCCGCACAGATACGCAGTATTTT
TRBJ1-2,TRBD1,-,14,TRBV7-9,CASSPGQGAIGYTF,TGTGCCAGCAGTCCCGGACAGGGGGCGATTGGCTACACCTTC
TRBJ2-5,TRBD2,-,15,TRBV9,CASSEAGGSRETQYF,TGTGCCAGCAGCGAAGCGGGGGGGTCAAGGGAGACCCAGTACTTC
TRBJ1-2,TRBD1,once,15,TRBV6-5,CASSYMTGGGYGYTF,TGTGCCAGCAGTTACATGACAGGGGGCGGCTATGGCTACACCTTC
TRBJ2-3,-,-,17,TRBV5-6,CASRGILQGRHTDTQYF,TGTGCCAGCAGGGGGATTCTACAGGGGAGGCACACAGATACGCAGTATTTT
TRBJ1-1,TRBD1,-,15,TRBV5-6,CASRTGQGAPTEAFF,TGTGCCAGCAGGACTGGACAGGGGGCGCCTACTGAAGCTTTCTTT
TRBJ1-1,-,-,14,TRBV29-1,CSVDTHEVATEAFF,TGCAGCGTTGACACTCACGAGGTAGCTACTGAAGCTTTCTTT
TRBJ1-2,TRBD1,-,16,TRBV7-9,CASSLTGGQVDYGYTF,TGTGCCAGCAGCCTGACAGGGGGCCAAGTGGACTATGGCTACACCTTC
TRBJ2-5,-,-,15,TRBV9,CASSVAGGLRETQYF,TGTGCCAGCAGCGTAGCCGGGGGGCTGAGGGAGACCCAGTACTTC
TRBJ1-2,-,-,12,TRBV28,CASRGQSYGYTF,TGTGCCAGCAGGGGGCAATCCTATGGCTACACCTTC
TRBJ1-1,-,-,14,TRBV5-4,CASSATGILTEAFF,TGTGCCAGCAGCGCAACAGGGATCCTAACTGAAGCTTTCTTT
TRBJ1-2,-,-,12,TRBV27,CASSPPDRGYTF,TGTGCCAGCAGTCCGCCCGACAGAGGCTACACCTTC
TRBJ1-3,TRBD1,-,17,TRBV25-1,CASSPPMTGASGNTIYF,TGTGCCAGCAGTCCCCCTATGACAGGGGCCTCTGGAAACACCATATATTTT
TRBJ1-3,TRBD1,once,16,TRBV27,CASSPGTGGSGNTIYF,TGTGCCAGCAGTCCGGGGACAGGGGGGTCTGGAAACACCATATATTTT
TRBJ2-3,-,-,15,TRBV5-4,CASSREGPGTDTQYF,TGTGCCAGCAGCCGGGAAGGCCCCGGGACAGATACGCAGTATTTT
TRBJ2-1,-,-,12,TRBV19,CATALRGNEQFF,TGTGCCACCGCATTGAGAGGGAATGAGCAGTTCTTC
TRBJ1-3,TRBD1,-,15,TRBV30,CAWSRERGPGNTIYF,TGTGCCTGGAGTAGGGAGAGGGGGCCTGGAAACACCATATATTTT
TRBJ2-3,TRBD2,-,15,TRBV19,CASRTSASSTDTQYF,TGTGCCAGCCGAACTAGCGCCTCTAGCACAGATACGCAGTATTTT
TRBJ2-7,TRBD2,-,15,TRBV5-4,CASSLLAGGSYEQYF,TGTGCCAGCAGCTTGTTAGCGGGAGGAAGCTACGAGCAGTACTTC
TRBJ1-1,TRBD1,-,14,TRBV5-1,CASSLGQTNTEAFF,TGCGCCAGCAGCCTGGGACAGACGAACACTGAAGCTTTCTTT
TRBJ2-7,TRBD2,-,17,TRBV9,CASSMGTSGRALYEQYF,TGTGCCAGCAGTATGGGGACTAGCGGGAGGGCCCTCTACGAGCAGTACTTC
TRBJ2-5,TRBD2,-,17,TRBV4-2,CASSQEAGAGNQETQYF,TGTGCCAGCAGCCAAGAAGCAGGAGCGGGGAATCAAGAGACCCAGTACTTC
TRBJ2-2,TRBD1,-,13,TRBV25-1,CASGQGGTGELFF,TGTGCCAGCGGACAGGGAGGCACCGGGGAGCTGTTTTTT
TRBJ2-7,TRBD2,-,14,TRBV5-1,CASKSRTSSYEQYF,TGCGCCAGCAAGAGCCGGACTAGCTCCTACGAGCAGTACTTC
TRBJ2-7,TRBD1,few,14,TRBV6-1,CASSTRQGSYEQYF,TGTGCCAGCAGTACCCGACAGGGCTCCTACGAGCAGTACTTC
TRBJ1-5,-,-,14,TRBV10-3,CAISELGGNQPQHF,TGTGCCATCAGTGAGCTAGGGGGCAATCAGCCCCAGCATTTT
TRBJ2-3,-,-,14,TRBV7-3,CASRRAGQADTQYF,TGTGCCAGCAGGAGGGCCGGGCAAGCAGATACGCAGTATTTT
TRBJ1-2,TRBD1,-,15,TRBV28,CASSLSGGRGYGYTF,TGTGCCAGCAGTTTGTCAGGGGGCAGAGGGTATGGCTACACCTTC
TRBJ2-7,-,-,17,TRBV30,CAWSVLPPGTGVYEQYF,TGTGCCTGGAGTGTATTACCCCCCGGGACGGGGGTTTACGAGCAGTACTTC